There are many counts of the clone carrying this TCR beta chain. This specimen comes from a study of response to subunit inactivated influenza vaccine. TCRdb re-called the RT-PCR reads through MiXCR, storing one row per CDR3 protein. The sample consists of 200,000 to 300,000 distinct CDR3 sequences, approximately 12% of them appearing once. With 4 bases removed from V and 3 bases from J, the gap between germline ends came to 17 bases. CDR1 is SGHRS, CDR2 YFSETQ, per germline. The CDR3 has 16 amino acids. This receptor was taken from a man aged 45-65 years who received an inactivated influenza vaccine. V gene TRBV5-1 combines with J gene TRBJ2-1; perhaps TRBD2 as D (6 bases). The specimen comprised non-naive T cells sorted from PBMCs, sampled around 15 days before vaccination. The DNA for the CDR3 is TGCGCCAGCAGCACACTAACGGGAGCCTACTACAATGAGCAGTTCTTC. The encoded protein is CASSTLTGAYYNEQFF.